Given below is one TCR beta chain in context. The CDR3 sequence is 11 residues long. Germline CDR1 and CDR2: ENHRY and SYGVKD. The V end was cut by 8 bases, the J end by 5 bases, with 10 bases between. The sample comes from a study of blood T cell repertoires in COVID-19. Whole-study context: The origin of the acute and convalescent COVID-19 samples was the United States, Italy and Spain. PBMCs, B-cell-depleted T cells, or T cells provided the cDNA or gDNA that made up the material.

Under the authors' procedure: Nucleated cell counts were estimated from reference gene primer amplification. Produced via immunoSEQ multiplex PCR; TCRdb's table is partial and in-frame only. That table is the source of V, J and clone size, and D and trimming were worked out from the DNA. The sample contains 100,000 to 140,000 clones, 70% to 90% of which appear only once. The chain employs TRBV10-3 and TRBJ2-7, with unresolved D. Sequencing input: peripheral blood. The receptor was derived from a man aged 45 to 65 with active or convalescent COVID-19. CDR3 in amino acids: CAIGLRDEQYF. CDR3 nucleotide sequence: TGTGCCATCGGCCTCCGGGACGAGCAGTACTTC.